This entry lists 32 T cell receptor beta chains sequenced from one sample in a study of T-cell reconstitution after alpha-beta-depleted transplantation in children (dated by TCRdb to between 2015 and 2016). The receptor library was made with PCR. Sequencing instrument: Illumina HiSeq 2500. To normalize quantification of the TCRbeta repertoire, the TCR libraries were built with molecular barcoding that relied on unique molecular identifiers. Using fastp trimming at Q25 and MiXCR clonotype assembly, TCRdb reanalyzed the public sequencing data and kept in-frame beta chains. Each entry merges the rows of one CDR3 protein and shows their most common DNA and genes. This sample holds fewer than 700,000 distinct CDR3 sequences; 10% to 15% were observed only once. Of the sample, 2.2% is held by the ten largest clones. The treatment or condition label, read with the paper, signifies: allogeneic hematopoietic cell transplantation with graft depleted of TCRalphabeta T cells and CD19 B cells.

Material: PBMCs, mostly from graft donor cells, obtained 360 days after TCRalphabeta/CD19-depleted stem cell transplant. These receptor sequences come from a male patient between 10 and 17 years old who had a stem cell transplant for acute myeloid leukemia, so the T cells may come from the graft donor.

Worth noting for this clonotype: Just one base apart from a much larger clone, this may be a read error. The V and J genes are TRBV3-1 and TRBJ1-1; the D gene is possibly TRBD1 (5 bases). The CDR3 consists of 13 residues. V lost 1 base and J lost 7, with 10 bases in between. Germline CDR1 reads LGHDT; CDR2 reads YNNKEL (reference sequence). The chain's CDR3 is CASSQVAGGEAFF. CDR3 DNA sequence: TGTGCCAGCAGCCAAGTTGCTGGGGGTGAAGCTTTCTTT. The complete variable domain, with remaining parts taken from reference TRBV3-1 and TRBJ1-1, reads DTAVSQTPKYLVTQMGNDKSIKCEQNLGHDTMYWYKQDSKKFLKIMFSYNNKELIINETVPNRFSPKSPDKAHLNLHINSLELGDSAVYFCASSQVAGGEAFFGQGTRLTVV.

This clonotype appeared a few times. The CDR3 loop is CASSYRGTSGNYEQYF. The CDR3 DNA reads as TGTGCCAGCAGTTACCGGGGGACTAGCGGGAACTACGAGCAGTACTTC. This chain joins TRBV6-2 or TRBV6-3 and TRBJ2-7; 13 bases line up with TRBD2. The J segment lost 3 bases and the V segment lost 2 bases, leaving 4 bases of the junction unmatched. The CDR3 sequence is 16 residues long. In germline, CDR1 is MNHEY, CDR2 SVGEGT.

The V gene is TRBV28, the J gene TRBJ2-7, with D hard to call. The germline V gene encodes CDR1 MDHEN and CDR2 SYDVKM. V dropped 6 bases and J dropped 5 bases, with 8 bases sitting between them. This CDR3 region has 11 residues. The CDR3 loop is CASRETNEQYF. CDR3 bases: TGTGCCAGCAGGGAGACGAACGAGCAGTACTTC. The full variable domain, with the rest looked up from reference TRBV28 and TRBJ2-7, is DVKVTQSSRYLVKRTGEKVFLECVQDMDHENMFWYRQDPGLGLRLIYFSYDVKMKEKGDIPEGYSVSREKKERFSLILESASTNQTSMYLCASRETNEQYFGPGTRLTVT.

The sample holds one count of this clonotype. V usage is TRBV6-5 and J usage is TRBJ2-5, with D tentatively TRBD1 (6 bases). The CDR3 sequence is 16 residues long. Germline V gene data show CDR1 as MNHEY and CDR2 as SVGAGI. The V and J ends lost 0 bases and 4 bases respectively, with 15 bases between them. The CDR3 sequence is CASSYSVGLGGETQYF. The DNA of the CDR3 is TGTGCCAGCAGTTACTCGGTTGGGCTAGGGGGAGAGACCCAGTACTTC.

The J gene is TRBJ2-1, the V gene TRBV19; possibly TRBD1 for D (5 bases). The CDR3 is made up of 17 amino acids. Trimming cost V 3 bases and J 0 bases, with 15 bases left between them. From germline, CDR1 is LNHDA and CDR2 SQIVND (reference sequence). Written as DNA, the CDR3 is TGTGCCAGTAGTATCTGGGGCCGGACCTTCTCCTACAATGAGCAGTTCTTC. The encoded protein is CASSIWGRTFSYNEQFF.

This clonotype was seen at least ten times. The chain employs TRBV7-9 and TRBJ2-1; TRBD2 aligns across 10 bases. Germline V gene data show CDR1 as SEHNR and CDR2 as FQNEAQ (reference sequence). Germline trimming cut 4 bases from V and 12 bases from J; bases unmatched to any gene: 12. CDR3 length equals 15 residues. As DNA, the CDR3 is TGTGCCAGCAGCTCTACTAGCGGGATGTCGTATGGGCAGTTCTTC. Translated, it gives CASSSTSGMSYGQFF.

This chain links TRBV12-3 or TRBV12-4 with TRBJ2-7, with 7 bases lining up with TRBD1. V lost 1 base, J lost 7 bases, and 10 bases stayed unmatched. The CDR3 is 15 residues long. The chain's CDR3 is CASSLGTGPLREQYF. For the CDR3, the DNA is TGTGCCAGCAGTTTAGGGACAGGCCCCCTTCGAGAGCAGTACTTC.

Of note for this clonotype: Germline is not matched at one junction end, which may reflect a read error. The V gene is TRBV7-7, the J gene TRBJ2-7; a possible D gene is TRBD1 (5 bases). CDR1 and CDR2 from the germline V gene are SSHAT and FNYEAQ (reference sequence). The CDR3 loop spans 15 amino acids. CDR3 amino acids: CASSLRVDTYYEQYF. The CDR3 DNA is TGTGCTAGCAGCTTAAGGGTGGACACGTACTACGAGCAGTACTTC.

This clonotype was observed a handful of times. The chain carries TRBV6-5 and TRBJ2-7; D not certain. From germline, CDR1 is MNHEY and CDR2 SVGAGI. This CDR3 has 11 residues. With 8 bases removed from V and 7 bases from J, the gap between germline ends came to 12 bases. This CDR3 is CASLGFGEQYF. The CDR3 bases are TGTGCCAGCTTGGGATTTGGAGAGCAGTACTTC.

This clonotype was observed a handful of times. The chain links TRBV28 to TRBJ2-1; 7 bases align to TRBD2. The CDR3 is 16 residues long. Germline CDR1 is MDHEN and CDR2 is SYDVKM. After removal of 6 bases from V and 8 bases from J, the junction contained 16 bases not matched to a gene. The CDR3 nucleotides are TGTGCCAGCAGGCGGCCTGGACTAGATCCTACATATGAGCAGTTCTTC. As protein: CASRRPGLDPTYEQFF.

Only a few counts were recorded for this clonotype. DNA for the CDR3: TGCAGCGTAGAACGCGTGCGGCGGCCTCACCTCGGCAATGAGCAGTTCTTC. It codes for CSVERVRRPHLGNEQFF. The J gene is TRBJ2-1, the V gene TRBV29-1; D remains ambiguous. The germline CDR1 and CDR2 sequences are SQVTM and ANQGSEA. V was trimmed by 6 bases and J by 6 bases, leaving 27 bases between them. The CDR3 totals 17 residues.

This clonotype showed up just a few times. The V call is TRBV20-1, the J call TRBJ2-1; D is ambiguous. CDR1 is DFQATT and CDR2 is SNEGSKA in the germline V gene (reference sequence). The CDR3 is 15 amino acids. The V end lost 6 bases, the J end lost 0 bases, and 15 bases lay between the germline ends. The CDR3 region has the DNA TGCAGTGCCCCCCACCCCAAAAGCTCCTACAATGAGCAGTTCTTC. Translating it yields CSAPHPKSSYNEQFF.

The chain employs TRBV4-3 and TRBJ2-7; TRBD1 matches 11 bases. The V gene's germline CDR1 is LGHNA and CDR2 YSLEER. The CDR3 loop spans 13 amino acids. After removal of 6 bases from V and 9 bases from J, the junction contained 7 bases not matched to a gene. Written as DNA, the CDR3 is TGCGCCAGCAGTGGTCCGGACAGGGGGCGGCAGTACTTC. Residues: CASSGPDRGRQYF.

This clonotype was observed a handful of times. This chain links TRBV12-5 with TRBJ2-5; the D gene could be TRBD1 or TRBD2 (6 bases each). The germline gives CDR1 LGHNT, CDR2 FRNRAP. Between the trimmed V and J ends, which lost 5 bases and 5 bases, there was a span of 15 bases. The CDR3 runs 14 residues. The DNA of the CDR3 is TGTGCTAGTGGTCCGGGCCACGGGGGCGAGACCCAGTACTTC. Translation gives CASGPGHGGETQYF.

The J gene is TRBJ2-1, the V gene TRBV20-1, with TRBD2 identical over 7 bases. CDR1 and CDR2 from the germline V gene are DFQATT and SNEGSKA (reference sequence). V lost 1 base to trimming and J lost 12 bases; unmatched junction nucleotides: 9. CDR3 size: 13 residues. CDR3 nucleotide sequence: TGCAGTGCTAGAGGACTAGCCCTCGACGTGCAGTTCTTC. Its translation is CSARGLALDVQFF.

This clonotype was seen ten or more times. The chain combines TRBV29-1 with TRBJ2-1, with TRBD2 matching over 7 bases. With 6 bases clipped from V and 0 bases from J, the junction kept 8 bases outside the gene matches. This CDR3 comprises 15 residues. The germline gives CDR1 SQVTM, CDR2 ANQGSEA. The CDR3: CSVSKAGSSYNEQFF. DNA of the CDR3: TGCAGCGTGTCTAAAGCGGGGAGCTCCTACAATGAGCAGTTCTTC.

The chain is built from TRBV15 and TRBJ2-7; maybe TRBD2 (5 bases). The germline V gene encodes CDR1 LNHNV and CDR2 YYDKDF (reference sequence). V lost 0 bases, J lost 1 base, and 7 bases lay in between. This CDR3 is built from 14 residues. This chain's CDR3 is CATSRDSGSYEQYF. The CDR3 bases are TGTGCCACCAGCAGAGATTCGGGGTCCTACGAGCAGTACTTC.

This clonotype turned up a few times. This sequence joins TRBV29-1 and TRBJ1-1, with no clear D. The CDR3 loop spans 13 amino acids. The germline V gene has CDR1 SQVTM and CDR2 ANQGSEA. Between the trimmed V and J ends, which lost 6 bases and 4 bases, there was a span of 15 bases. The CDR3 DNA reads as TGCAGCGTCGTCGAGTCCCCGGGCACTGAAGCTTTCTTT. Its translation is CSVVESPGTEAFF. The full variable domain, with the rest looked up from reference TRBV29-1 and TRBJ1-1, is SAVISQKPSRDICQRGTSLTIQCQVDSQVTMMFWYRQQPGQSLTLIATANQGSEATYESGFVIDKFPISRPNLTFSTLTVSNMSPEDSSIYLCSVVESPGTEAFFGQGTRLTVV.

In its sample, this clonotype was seen many times. This chain links TRBV2 with TRBJ2-1; tentatively, D is TRBD1 or TRBD2 (5 bases each). The CDR3 runs to 15 residues. Germline V gene lookup returns CDR1 SNHLY and CDR2 FYNNEI. V was clipped by 9 bases and J by 0 bases, with 15 bases between them. CDR3 in amino acids: CASRDLQSSYNEQFF. The CDR3 DNA reads as TGTGCCAGTCGGGACCTACAGAGCTCCTACAATGAGCAGTTCTTC.

This clonotype was detected a few times. This chain links TRBV4-3 with TRBJ2-6; TRBD2 aligns across 7 bases. Germline V lookup: CDR1 LGHNA, CDR2 YSLEER. The CDR3 covers 20 residues. J was trimmed by 1 base and V by 1 base; bases with no gene match: 13. CDR3 nucleotide sequence: TGCGCCAGCAGCCAAGGAACGGTTTTGGGGGGGTTTTCTGGGGCCAACGTCCTGACTTTC. Encoded protein: CASSQGTVLGGFSGANVLTF.

This rearrangement joins TRBV29-1 to TRBJ2-7; a weak D match, TRBD1 (6 bases). The CDR3 spans 14 residues. Germline V gene sequence: CDR1 SQVTM, CDR2 ANQGSEA. The germline V and J ends were trimmed by 4 bases and 4 bases, with 17 bases remaining between them. The CDR3, as DNA: TGCAGCGTTGGGGGGACACGATTAAGTTACGAGCAGTACTTC. Its protein is CSVGGTRLSYEQYF.

V is TRBV5-1 and J is TRBJ2-7; tentative D call: TRBD2 (5 bases). With 0 bases removed from V and 2 bases from J, the gap between germline ends came to 15 bases. Per the germline V gene, CDR1 is SGHRS and CDR2 is YFSETQ. This CDR3 region has 16 residues. For the CDR3, the DNA is TGCGCCAGCAGCTTGGCCGGACTGGTCTTGGCCTACGAGCAGTACTTC. Residues: CASSLAGLVLAYEQYF.

This clonotype was detected a few times. This chain links TRBV28 with TRBJ2-1; maybe TRBD2 (5 bases). Trimming removed 3 bases at V and 2 bases at J, with 11 bases between. From germline, CDR1 is MDHEN and CDR2 SYDVKM. This CDR3 is 15 amino acids long. The CDR3 loop is CASSLERAPYNEQFF. CDR3 sequence (DNA): TGTGCCAGCAGTTTGGAGAGGGCCCCCTACAATGAGCAGTTCTTC.

The genes are TRBV5-5 and TRBJ1-3; D may be TRBD1 (5 bases). CDR1 is SGHKS, CDR2 YYEKEE, per germline (reference sequence). CDR3 length: 14 amino acids. V shed 6 bases and J shed 2 bases, with 12 bases lying between them. In DNA form, the CDR3 reads TGTGCCAGCAAGGCAGGGAGTCCTGGAAACACCATATATTTT. This encodes CASKAGSPGNTIYF.

The chain couples TRBV6-2 or TRBV6-3 to TRBJ2-7; no clear D. V shed 2 bases and J shed 6 bases, with 8 bases lying between them. The CDR3 runs to 12 residues. CDR1 and CDR2 from the germline V gene are MNHEY and SVGEGT. The CDR3 DNA follows: TGTGCCAGCAGTTACGGGTCCGTCGAGCAGTACTTC. Translation gives CASSYGSVEQYF.

This clonotype has more than one count but fewer than ten. The rearrangement uses TRBV4-2 and TRBJ2-5; maybe TRBD2 (5 bases). V dropped 4 bases and J dropped 3 bases, with 15 bases sitting between them. CDR1 and CDR2 from the germline V gene are LGHNA and YNFKEQ. This CDR3 is 15 amino acids long. CDR3 bases: TGTGCCAGCAGCCGCCTAGACGGGGTGGAAGAGACCCAGTACTTC. Translating gives CASSRLDGVEETQYF.

This clonotype was seen more than once but under ten times. The chain is built from TRBV5-1 and TRBJ2-5; 7 nucleotides line up with TRBD2. The CDR3 is 15 residues long. Germline lookup yields CDR1 SGHRS and CDR2 YFSETQ. The junction had 6 bases not matched to a gene; V was cut back by 0 bases and J by 4 bases. CDR3 bases: TGCGCCAGCAGCTTGGATGGCGGGGAGGGAGAGACCCAGTACTTC. The encoded protein is CASSLDGGEGETQYF.

This chain connects TRBV6-2 or TRBV6-3 to TRBJ2-2, with a tentative D call TRBD1 (5 bases). This CDR3 contains 14 residues. The V and J ends lost 7 bases and 7 bases respectively, with 16 bases between them. The germline V gene has CDR1 MNHEY and CDR2 SVGEGT. The CDR3 sequence: CASNRAGKHGELFF. CDR3 in DNA: TGTGCCAGCAATAGGGCAGGGAAGCACGGGGAGCTGTTTTTT.

This clonotype occurred a few times. The chain joins TRBV20-1 to TRBJ2-3; D call uncertain. Trimming removed 2 bases at V and 4 bases at J, with 7 bases between. From germline, CDR1 is DFQATT and CDR2 SNEGSKA (reference sequence). The CDR3 totals 12 residues. CDR3 bases: TGCAGTGCTAGATCCGGCCCAGATACGCAGTATTTT. Its protein is CSARSGPDTQYF.

Comments on this clonotype: The junction departs from the called germline gene at one end, perhaps through a read error. The J gene is TRBJ2-1, the V gene TRBV20-1; a possible D gene is TRBD1 (5 bases). The CDR3 spans 12 residues. Germline V CDR1 and CDR2: DFQATT, SNEGSKA (reference sequence). The CDR3 loop reads CSALRRANEQSF. The CDR3 nucleotides read TGCAGCGCTCTGCGCAGGGCCAATGAGCAGTCCTTC.

This clonotype occurred a few times. The rearrangement links TRBV6-5 to TRBJ2-1; TRBD2 aligns across 8 bases. This CDR3 has 16 residues. Losses at the gene ends were 0 bases for V and 5 bases for J; bases not matched to a gene: 6. From germline, CDR1 is MNHEY and CDR2 SVGAGI. For the CDR3, the DNA is TGTGCCAGCAGTTACTCGAGTACTAGCGGCCACAATGAGCAGTTCTTC. Residues: CASSYSSTSGHNEQFF.

J is TRBJ2-5 and V is TRBV11-1; 9 nucleotides match TRBD2. CDR1 and CDR2 (germline): SGHAT, FQDESV (reference sequence). The CDR3 runs 17 residues. The trim removed 4 bases at V and 5 bases at J, leaving 14 bases unmatched. This chain's CDR3 is CASSWRLDSGSLETQYF. The CDR3 DNA follows: TGTGCCAGCAGCTGGCGGCTGGATAGCGGGAGTCTGGAGACCCAGTACTTC.